Below are 28 T cell receptor beta chains sequenced from a single sample in a study of T cells after yellow fever vaccination. TCRdb processed the 5' RACE reads anew with MiXCR; each CDR3 protein has one entry. The sample carries hundreds of thousands of distinct CDR3 sequences, less than 20% recorded once. The input for sequencing was PBMCs, taken around 5 days after the first yellow fever vaccination. Receptors originate from a man between 18 and 35 years old who received the YFV17D yellow fever vaccine.

J is TRBJ2-7 and V is TRBV25-1; D might be TRBD1 (5 bases). The CDR3 length is 12 residues. From germline, CDR1 is MGHDK and CDR2 SYGVNS. Trimming took 3 bases from V and 6 from J, leaving 9 bases between them. The CDR3 DNA follows: TGTGCCAGCAGTGACCAGGGTATCGAGCAGTACTTC. Its translation: CASSDQGIEQYF.

The chain has TRBV5-1 and TRBJ1-1; D not resolved. V was cut by 0 bases and J by 1 base, with 10 bases left in between. The CDR3 spans 15 residues. Germline V gives CDR1 SGHRS, CDR2 YFSETQ. The CDR3 reads CASSLEAGQNTEAFF. The DNA of the CDR3 is TGCGCCAGCAGCTTGGAGGCCGGGCAGAACACTGAAGCTTTCTTT.

This clonotype came up a few times. CDR3 protein: CASSARQGETQYF. The CDR3 nucleotides are TGTGCCAGCAGTGCAAGACAGGGAGAGACCCAGTACTTC. The chain links TRBV2 to TRBJ2-5; 7 positions match TRBD1. The CDR3 has 13 residues. The germline V gene encodes CDR1 SNHLY and CDR2 FYNNEI. V lost 4 bases to trimming and J lost 4 bases; unmatched junction nucleotides: 3.

The rearrangement joins TRBV24-1 to TRBJ2-3; 10 bases align to TRBD2. Germline lookup yields CDR1 KGHDR and CDR2 SFDVKD. Trimming cost V 5 bases and J 2 bases; bases outside gene matches: 9. The CDR3 contains 17 residues. This CDR3 is CATSGPELAGDTDTQYF. The CDR3 coding sequence is TGTGCCACCAGTGGGCCTGAGCTAGCGGGGGACACAGATACGCAGTATTTT.

The rearrangement links TRBV7-9 to TRBJ1-4; no clear D gene. The V gene lost 3 bases and the J gene lost 8 bases, with 13 bases spanning the gap. This CDR3 region has 14 residues. Germline V CDR1 and CDR2: SEHNR, FQNEAQ (reference sequence). The CDR3 protein is CASSFAGIGEKLFF. Written as DNA, the CDR3 is TGTGCCAGCAGCTTCGCCGGTATAGGAGAAAAACTGTTTTTT.

The gene calls are TRBV29-1 and TRBJ1-1, with D tentatively TRBD1 (5 bases). Deletions cut 4 bases from V and 0 bases from J, with 12 bases between. The CDR3 runs to 14 residues. Per germline, CDR1 SQVTM and CDR2 ANQGSEA. In DNA form, the CDR3 reads TGCAGCGTTGGGGGGGACGGGGTGAACACTGAAGCTTTCTTT. Translated: CSVGGDGVNTEAFF.

Here the CDR3 reads CASSPPGLADEIKETQYF. The CDR3 bases are TGTGCCAGCAGCCCGCCGGGACTAGCGGACGAGATCAAAGAGACCCAGTACTTC. The rearrangement uses TRBV11-1 and TRBJ2-5; 11 positions match TRBD2. Germline assignment: CDR1 SGHAT and CDR2 FQDESV (reference sequence). The V gene end was trimmed by 5 bases and the J gene end by 3 bases; junction bases not matched to a gene: 14. The CDR3 is 18 residues long.

The V call is TRBV5-5, the J call TRBJ1-3; 7 bases map to TRBD1. The CDR3 covers 17 residues. CDR1 is SGHKS, CDR2 YYEKEE, per germline (reference sequence). The V gene end was trimmed by 3 bases and the J gene end by 2 bases; junction bases not matched to a gene: 11. In nucleotides, the CDR3 is TGTGCCAGCAGCTCCAAAGGGAGGGGGCCGACTGGAAACACCATATATTTT. It translates to CASSSKGRGPTGNTIYF.

This clonotype was seen a few times. The chain employs TRBV20-1 and TRBJ1-5; no clear D gene. Germline assignment: CDR1 DFQATT and CDR2 SNEGSKA (reference sequence). This CDR3 is 14 amino acids long. Trimming cost V 2 bases and J 6 bases, with 14 bases left between them. CDR3 nucleotide sequence: TGCAGTGCTAGAAATGTAGGAGGTGGTCAGCCCCAGCATTTT. This gives the protein CSARNVGGGQPQHF.

J is TRBJ2-7 and V is TRBV30, with a tentative D call TRBD1 (5 bases). Germline loops: CDR1 GTSNPN, CDR2 SVGIG (reference sequence). V was cut by 1 base and J by 1 base, with 8 bases left in between. The CDR3 contains 13 residues. CDR3 nucleotides: TGTGCCTGGAGTGACAGGCGGTCCTACGAGCAGTACTTC. Translating gives CAWSDRRSYEQYF.

In this sample, this clonotype turned up many times. The chain's CDR3 is CASDIGGSGAYNEQFF. In DNA, the CDR3 is TGCGCCAGCGACATAGGGGGTAGCGGGGCTTACAATGAGCAGTTCTTC. The V call is TRBV5-1, the J call TRBJ2-1; TRBD2 aligns across 8 bases. With V trimmed by 7 bases and J by 4 bases, 13 bases remained unmatched. Germline V gene lookup returns CDR1 SGHRS and CDR2 YFSETQ. The CDR3 sequence is 16 residues long.

The chain is built from TRBV28 and TRBJ2-1; D is possibly TRBD1 or TRBD2 (6 bases each). The CDR3 is made up of 14 amino acids. The germline V gene has CDR1 MDHEN and CDR2 SYDVKM. V dropped 4 bases and J dropped 6 bases, with 13 bases sitting between them. The CDR3 DNA sequence: TGTGCCAGCAGTTATCCGGGGGCGCTCAATGAGCAGTTCTTC. The encoded protein is CASSYPGALNEQFF.

The chain employs TRBV5-1 and TRBJ1-5, with D unresolved. Trimming removed 4 bases at V and 5 bases at J, with 10 bases between. The germline V gene encodes CDR1 SGHRS and CDR2 YFSETQ. CDR3 size: 13 residues. CDR3 sequence reads: CASSLSADQPQHF. Written as DNA, the CDR3 is TGCGCCAGCAGCCTATCGGCGGATCAGCCCCAGCATTTT.

This clonotype was found a few times. The chain carries TRBV20-1 and TRBJ1-1, with 9 bases that match TRBD1. This CDR3 region has 13 residues. V lost 3 bases, J lost 7 bases, and 6 bases stayed unmatched. The germline CDR1 and CDR2 sequences are DFQATT and SNEGSKA (reference sequence). The DNA of the CDR3 is TGCAGTGCTAGTGACAGGGGGAGGCTTGAAGCTTTCTTT. Translated, it gives CSASDRGRLEAFF.

The gene calls are TRBV7-2 and TRBJ1-6, with D hard to call. The CDR3 runs 15 residues. Germline loops: CDR1 SGHTA, CDR2 FQGNSA. Trimming cost V 2 bases and J 7 bases, with 12 bases left between them. As DNA, the CDR3 is TGTGCCAGCAGCTTAAATCACAGCCCAAATTCACCCCTCCACTTT. Translating it yields CASSLNHSPNSPLHF.

V usage is TRBV20-1 and J usage is TRBJ1-6, with no clear D. Germline CDR1 DFQATT, CDR2 SNEGSKA (reference sequence). V lost 3 bases and J 6 bases, leaving 9 bases between the germline ends. The CDR3 totals 13 residues. Written as DNA, the CDR3 is TGCAGTGCTAGTTTGGGTTTTAATTCACCCCTCCACTTT. This codes for CSASLGFNSPLHF.

The V call is TRBV7-9, the J call TRBJ2-1, with TRBD1 identical over 12 bases. V shed 2 bases, J shed 9 bases, and the junction held 5 bases outside the gene matches. Per the germline V gene, CDR1 is SEHNR and CDR2 is FQNEAQ (reference sequence). The CDR3 covers 15 residues. CDR3 DNA: TGTGCCAGCAGCTTAAGCCGGGACAGGGGGCGTGAGCAGTTCTTC. Its protein product is CASSLSRDRGREQFF.

The CDR3 region has the DNA TGTGCCAGCACCAAGGGACAGGGAGGGACTGAAGCTTTCTTT. Its translation is CASTKGQGGTEAFF. The chain employs TRBV28 and TRBJ1-1, with 9 bases that match TRBD1. This CDR3 has 14 residues. CDR1 and CDR2 from the germline V gene are MDHEN and SYDVKM. V dropped 7 bases and J dropped 5; count of bases not matched to a gene: 8.

The chain carries TRBV19 and TRBJ1-1, with 9 bases matching TRBD1. V shed 5 bases, J shed 6 bases, and the junction held 7 bases outside the gene matches. Germline-derived CDR1 and CDR2 are LNHDA and SQIVND (reference sequence). The CDR3 consists of 14 residues. The CDR3 DNA sequence: TGTGCCAGTAGTCCACAGGGGGCGGATGCTGAAGCTTTCTTT. Translated, it gives CASSPQGADAEAFF.

There are a few counts of this clonotype. This sequence joins TRBV12-3 or TRBV12-4 and TRBJ2-1; TRBD2 aligns across 8 bases. The trim removed 2 bases at V and 7 bases at J, leaving 1 base unmatched. This CDR3 comprises 13 residues. CDR3 sequence reads: CASSLRLANEQFF. Here the CDR3 DNA reads TGTGCCAGCAGTTTAAGACTAGCGAATGAGCAGTTCTTC.

In this sample, this clonotype turned up many times. This rearrangement joins TRBV27 to TRBJ2-7; perhaps TRBD2 as D (6 bases). CDR1 and CDR2 (germline): MNHEY, SMNVEV (reference sequence). The CDR3 totals 15 residues. Trimming cost V 5 bases and J 0 bases, with 14 bases left between them. CDR3 sequence (DNA): TGTGCCAGCAGTCTGGCGGGACCGAGCTCCTACGAGCAGTACTTC. The encoded protein is CASSLAGPSSYEQYF.

Only a few counts were recorded for this clonotype. V gene TRBV19 combines with J gene TRBJ2-2; no firm D call. This CDR3 region has 14 residues. Per germline, CDR1 LNHDA and CDR2 SQIVND (reference sequence). Trimming cost V 8 bases and J 0 bases, with 10 bases left between them. The CDR3 region is CASRDGANTGELFF. Written as DNA, the CDR3 is TGTGCCAGTCGTGACGGCGCGAACACCGGGGAGCTGTTTTTT. Drawing the rest from reference TRBV19 and TRBJ2-2, the complete variable domain is DGGITQSPKYLFRKEGQNVTLSCEQNLNHDAMYWYRQDPGQGLRLIYYSQIVNDFQKGDIAEGYSVSREKKESFPLTVTSAQKNPTAFYLCASRDGANTGELFFGEGSRLTVL.

The V call is TRBV6-2 or TRBV6-3, the J call TRBJ2-7; 9 bases are a match to TRBD1. The junction had 5 bases not matched to a gene; V was cut back by 6 bases and J by 5 bases. Germline CDR1 reads MNHEY; CDR2 reads SVGEGT. The length of the CDR3 is 13 residues. Written as DNA, the CDR3 is TGTGCCAGCAGGAGGACAGGGGTTGACGAGCAGTACGTC. It yields the protein CASRRTGVDEQYV.

Note on this clonotype: At one end the junction does not follow the germline gene, possibly because of a read error. The V gene is TRBV20-1, the J gene TRBJ2-3, with 7 bases identical to TRBD2. This CDR3 has 12 residues. In germline, CDR1 is DFQATT, CDR2 SNEGSKA (reference sequence). In nucleotides, the CDR3 is TGCAGTTCTAGCGGATCCACAGATACGCAGTATTTT. Protein sequence: CSSSGSTDTQYF.

This clonotype has more than one count but fewer than ten. The rearrangement links TRBV27 to TRBJ2-4, with D perhaps matching TRBD2 (6 bases). The CDR3 sequence is 14 residues long. V lost 7 bases and J lost 0, with 10 bases in between. The V gene's germline CDR1 is MNHEY and CDR2 SMNVEV (reference sequence). CDR3 sequence: CASTSGLAKNIQYF. In nucleotides, the CDR3 is TGTGCCAGCACCTCGGGACTAGCCAAAAACATTCAGTACTTC.

This chain connects TRBV6-2 or TRBV6-3 to TRBJ2-4; 12 nucleotides agree with TRBD1. Germline CDR1 MNHEY, CDR2 SVGEGT. The CDR3 is made up of 17 amino acids. Trimming at V came to 4 bases and at J to 12 bases, leaving 16 bases not matched to a gene. The CDR3 sequence: CASSSTRDRGLRLGQYF. CDR3 DNA: TGTGCCAGCAGTTCCACCCGGGACAGGGGGCTCCGTTTGGGTCAGTACTTC.

This clonotype has just one count. The chain has TRBV12-3 or TRBV12-4 and TRBJ2-1, with D possibly TRBD1 on 5 matching bases. Trimming cost V 6 bases and J 13 bases, with 19 bases left between them. CDR3 size: 13 residues. CDR3: CASRHTQGSRQFF. The CDR3 DNA follows: TGTGCCAGCAGACACACCCAGGGAAGTAGACAGTTCTTC.

The rearrangement links TRBV7-2 to TRBJ1-5; D may be TRBD1 (6 bases). Germline V gene data show CDR1 as SGHTA and CDR2 as FQGNSA. This CDR3 is 15 amino acids long. V was pared by 6 bases and J by 7 bases, with 19 bases between. The CDR3 bases are TGTGCCAGCAGGGCAGGGGCGATGTGGTCACAGCCCCAGCATTTT. This codes for CASRAGAMWSQPQHF.